A selection of T cell receptor beta chains follows, all from one sample in a study of CD4 T cells in relation to SARS-CoV-2 and coronaviruses. These receptors are not linked to any known antigen. Assay: immunoSEQ multiplex PCR; the TCRdb copy retains only in-frame clones and omits some. The repertoire has 15,000 to 20,000 clones, about four fifths of them found once; the top ten carry approximately 30%. The specimen sequenced was CD4+ T cells from PBMCs, cultured in vitro. These receptors all come from a human donor in good health. Both conserved end residues are trimmed from each CDR3. The order of the fields is J gene, V gene, CDR3 protein.

TRBJ1-5 | TRBV5-1 | ASSIQSGQPQH
TRBJ1-2 | TRBV10-2 | ASSAGQGARYGYT
TRBJ1-2 | TRBV5-6 | ASGTGQGGRYGYT
TRBJ2-1 | TRBV10-3 | AISEGLAGAGSYNEQF
TRBJ1-1 | TRBV7-9 | ASSLGPGKQAF
TRBJ1-1 | TRBV20-1 | SASKVLGGLRNTEAF
TRBJ1-2 | TRBV29-1 | SVVEFNYGYT
TRBJ1-1 | TRBV3-1/TRBV3-2 | ASSHGTGEAF
TRBJ1-1 | TRBV12-3/TRBV12-4 | ASSFWEDAEAF
TRBJ2-5 | TRBV10-3 | AIRAVGGRPETQY
TRBJ2-1 | TRBV19 | ATRQGLAGGTNEQF
TRBJ2-1 | TRBV3-1/TRBV3-2 | ASSQGGEQF
TRBJ2-5 | TRBV5-4 | ASSFSGQETQY
TRBJ2-5 | TRBV2 | ASRAEGLETQY
TRBJ2-5 | TRBV11-3 | ASSFLSPRLVITQY
TRBJ2-7 | TRBV15 | ATSRGNYEQY
TRBJ2-3 | TRBV5-8 | ASSLNRGTDTQY
TRBJ2-2 | TRBV3-1/TRBV3-2 | ASSHSGELF
TRBJ1-1 | TRBV19 | ASSENTEAF
TRBJ1-1 | TRBV30 | AWNLQSMNTEAF
TRBJ2-3 | TRBV7-9 | ASSPGLAGGTPSTDTQY
TRBJ2-5 | TRBV7-9 | ASSLDVGTWSSGETQY
TRBJ2-2 | TRBV10-3 | AISSQRNTGELF
TRBJ1-1 | TRBV19 | ASSIGTENTEAF
TRBJ1-6 | TRBV2 | ASRKDLGTIDGNSPLH
TRBJ2-5 | TRBV28 | ASRVGLAPRAETQY
TRBJ2-3 | TRBV10-1 | ASSAGPMSGIADTQY
TRBJ2-1 | TRBV19 | ASSSTGGVYNEQF
TRBJ2-1 | TRBV4-1 | ASSQGVAREIQF
TRBJ2-3 | TRBV24-1 | ATSDGGRASVGTDTQY
TRBJ1-2 | TRBV19 | ASSRQTDGYT
TRBJ1-5 | TRBV3-1/TRBV3-2 | ASSQGSGNQPQH
TRBJ1-5 | TRBV19 | ASRQGQVGAQPQH
TRBJ2-7 | TRBV5-8 | ASSLRGGGYYEQY
TRBJ1-1 | TRBV7-9 | ASSPRDLSPMNTEAF